This T cell receptor (beta chain) was captured in a study of regulatory T cells in long-lasting Graves disease. Turning to the study itself: For under 3 months, newly diagnosed Graves' patients had been taking antithyroid drugs.

Noted time point: newly diagnosed GD, antithyroid drugs for less than 3 months. With RNA extracted from PBMCs as input, the TCR library was made. This clonotype was seen at least ten times. Its antigen is unknown. Through Arm-PCR of CDR3 regions and iRepertoire HTBI primers, TCR beta libraries were built. TCRdb reprocessed the multiplex PCR reads with MiXCR, giving one entry per CDR3 protein. Of fewer than 350,000 distinct CDR3 sequences listed, 15% to 20% are singletons. Regarding the study as a whole: Preferential use of TRBV28, TRBJ1-2 and TRBJ2-5 was seen in persistent disease. With approximately 2,500 shared public clonotypes, persistent patients exceeded new patients, who shared about a thousand.

Looked up from germline, CDR1 is GTSNPN and CDR2 is SVGIG (reference sequence). The CDR3 spans 18 residues. V lost 7 bases, J lost 4 bases, and 19 bases stayed unmatched. The rearrangement uses TRBV30 and TRBJ2-2; the match to TRBD1 covers 9 bases. This material consisted of peripheral blood mononuclear cells (PBMCs), taken at new diagnosis, from a patient treated with antithyroid drugs. The receptor was isolated from a female donor with Graves disease. Written as DNA, the CDR3 is TGTGCCTCCACTACGCCGGGACAGGGAGGAGGGGTCACCGGGGAGCTGTTTTTT. Translating it yields CASTTPGQGGGVTGELFF.